Included here is one T cell receptor (beta chain) sequence, with context. Its matching antigen is unknown. These data are taken from a study of shared clonotypes between healthy human individuals. Sequencing used immunoSEQ multiplex PCR; TCRdb keeps in-frame clones, though not all of them. The data show some 1 million clones, more than 60% seen once. Study outcomes and limitations: In the sorted subsets, rarefaction showed sequencing was incomplete despite large depth.

Germline V gene sequence: CDR1 SGHRS, CDR2 YFSETQ. The CDR3 consists of 17 residues. The J segment lost 3 bases and the V segment lost 6 bases, leaving 10 bases of the junction unmatched. The sample taken for sequencing was memory CD4+ T cells sorted from blood. Specified subset: CD45RA-negative fraction. This TCR came from a man in his late teens or twenties in good health. The chain uses TRBV5-1 and TRBJ2-2; 11 bases agree with TRBD2. This CDR3 reads CASTPSTSGSYTGELFF. CDR3 coding DNA: TGCGCCAGCACCCCCTCCACTAGCGGGAGTTACACCGGGGAGCTGTTTTTT. The complete variable domain, with remaining parts taken from reference TRBV5-1 and TRBJ2-2, reads KAGVTQTPRYLIKTRGQQVTLSCSPISGHRSVSWYQQTPGQGLQFLFEYFSETQRNKGNFPGRFSGRQFSNSRSEMNVSTLELGDSALYLCASTPSTSGSYTGELFFGEGSRLTVL.